Listed here is a single TCR beta chain. This clonotype was counted at least ten times. It has no known antigen specificity. The sample holds no much larger clone one base away, and base qualities are not on file. This sample is drawn from a study of regulatory T cells in long-lasting Graves disease (dated by TCRdb to the early 2020s). Broadly, across the study: Patients with newly diagnosed Graves' disease had been on antithyroid drugs for under 3 months. Peripheral blood TCR sequencing and RNA sequencing compared persistent Graves' disease patients with newly diagnosed Graves' disease patients. The study took place in China and was registered as a clinical trial. A total of roughly 33 samples underwent TCR sequencing: around 13 from persistent and about 20 from newly diagnosed Graves' disease patients.

From the germline V gene, CDR1 is SGHAT and CDR2 is FQNNGV. V has 1 base trimmed and J has 1 base trimmed; junction bases matching no gene number 14. CDR3 length: 19 amino acids, cysteine to phenylalanine. Of the read, only the CDR3 DNA is kept; its 57 bases are in frame from base 1. Study-wide conclusions, independent of this receptor: Patients with persistent disease shared more public clonotypes (about 2,700) than newly diagnosed patients did (nearly 1,000). Persistent disease showed preferential use of TRBV28, TRBJ1-2 and TRBJ2-5, whereas newly diagnosed disease favored TRBV20-1 and TRBJ2-1. Sequencing and analysis were restricted to the TCR beta chain. Only peripheral blood was studied, because thyroid tissue, the primary lesion, was inaccessible. Compared with newly diagnosed patients, patients with persistent Graves' disease had lower TCR Shannon entropy and fewer highly expanded clones, which suggests clonal expansion. As a limitation, the authors acknowledged that the small sample size may reduce accuracy.

The time point label for this specimen denotes: newly diagnosed GD, antithyroid drugs for less than 3 months. For both TCR sequencing and RNA sequencing, RNA was extracted from PBMCs in TRIzol. The diagnosis of Graves' disease followed American Thyroid Association guidelines. Recruitment of patients was carried out at an endocrinology department in Xi'an, China. From each patient, approximately 9.9 milliliters of peripheral blood was collected into an EDTA anticoagulant tube. Ficoll Paque Plus density gradient separation was used to isolate PBMCs, and no further T cell sorting was done. An Agilent 2100 Bioanalyzer and agarose gel were used to check RNA quality, and a NanoDrop 2000 was used to measure RNA concentration. The receptor library was made with multiplex PCR. The run used an Illumina HiSeq 4000. iRepertoire HTBI primers and Arm-PCR amplification of CDR3 regions were used to construct TCR beta libraries. Gel purification was performed on PCR products prior to sequencing. As for the authors' bioinformatics: Gene usage analysis of CDR3 amino acid clonotypes used the 55 to 80 TRBV and more than 13 TRBJ segments found across samples. Filtered high-quality paired reads were merged into contigs using COPE and FqMerger. Contigs were aligned with BLAST to IMGT TRBV, TRBD and TRBJ reference genes, and CDR3 was defined per IMGT. Clonotypes above 0.1% frequency were classified as highly expanded clones. Shannon entropy served as the measure of repertoire diversity, while the Gini coefficient captured V-J evenness. Clonotypes shared by more than one individual were considered public. The raw public reads went through TCRdb reprocessing: fastp at Q25, MiXCR clone calling, in-frame beta chains kept. Duplicate CDR3 protein sequences are folded into a single record with the most common DNA and genes. The V and J calls and clone size are TCRdb's, not the authors'. This sample lists around 450,000 distinct CDR3 sequences; approximately 15% were detected once. Jointly, the top ten make up roughly 7.7% of the sample.

The same specimen was also included in a second study, on T cells in Graves' hyperthyroidism and ophthalmopathy. The second study, in turn, reports: Graves' hyperthyroidism was defined as stable when no progression to ophthalmopathy occurred over 18 months of follow-up. Hyperthyroidism patients were newly diagnosed, had a disease duration of under 2 months, and were aged 18 to 65 years. Patients with uncontrolled infections, other autoimmune diseases, pregnancy or lactation were excluded. Clinical symptoms, serum thyroxine and TRAb, thyroid ultrasound, and orbital computed tomography formed the basis for the diagnoses. A first-round RT-PCR of the TCR CDR3 used the HTBI primer set with the Qiagen OneStep RT-PCR kit. Most expanded thyroid clonotypes (frequency above 0.001) were also detected in blood, a finding suggesting that blood repertoires may reflect thyroid immune responses. In cross-validation, a model built on a 13 V-J signature told ophthalmopathy apart from stable hyperthyroidism with about 90% sensitivity and 81% to 82% specificity, and in testing the same model reached 80%/75%. In validation, progression to ophthalmopathy was predicted by the model with around 70% sensitivity and 72% to 85% specificity, a median of about 6.8 months before onset. TCR V-J signatures able to tell the groups apart were searched for in a discovery cohort of 90 to 100 patients, of whom around 43 had Graves' ophthalmopathy and about 55 had stable Graves' hyperthyroidism. Prospective prediction of ophthalmopathy was tested in an independent validation cohort of some 20 hyperthyroidism patients and 15 to 17 patients who later progressed to ophthalmopathy. The 100 or so discovery patients were divided at random into training and test sets in a 7:3 ratio. The study also compared thyroid tissue and blood T-cell repertoires from 6 or 7 Graves' hyperthyroidism patients. After sampling, hyperthyroidism patients received methimazole starting at 30 mg daily, and ophthalmopathy patients received high-dose intravenous methylprednisolone. Libraries were constructed in a second round of multiplex PCR, after which size selection and purification were carried out. Paired-end sequencing of the libraries was performed with 100 bp reads on an Illumina HiSeq2000. Raw data were processed with SOAPnuke, discarding reads with adapters, uncalled bases, mean Phred below 15, or no exact constant-primer or identifier match. High-quality paired reads were merged using COPE v1.2.5, and each unique nucleotide sequence was defined as a clonotype. Clonotypes were aligned to IMGT TRBV, TRBD and TRBJ reference segments using MiTCR v1.1. The analysis included only V-J combinations with a frequency above 0.0001, which together covered more than 98% of the repertoires. A TCS score was defined as the ratio of F50 (clonal expansion) to E x V (chaos), with BLOSUM62-based TCRdist applied between CDR3 peptides within each V-J. Welch's t-statistics and random forest reduced 500 to 650 V-J features to about 12, which were used in a naive Bayes classifier (R e1071). No statistical method was used to set the sample size in advance, and investigators knew the group allocation. The paper describes TCR Vbeta CDR3 sequencing of fewer than 150 peripheral blood samples, made up of 43 ophthalmopathy patients, some 76 hyperthyroidism patients and 17 progressor patients.

This receptor was identified in a woman in her thirties or forties with Graves disease. Donor details come from another sample of the same person, matched by shared clones. The chain uses TRBV11-2 and TRBJ2-3; 7 of the junction bases match TRBD2. The sequencing here drew on peripheral blood mononuclear cells (PBMCs), taken at new diagnosis, from a patient treated with antithyroid drugs. The CDR3 region has the sequence CASSLVRLAASRGTDTQYF. Here is the DNA: TGTGCCAGCAGCTTAGTAAGGCTAGCGGCCTCTCGGGGCACAGATACGCAGTATTTT.